The 32 T cell receptor beta chains reported below all come from one sample, sequenced in a study of shared clonotypes between healthy human individuals. The assay was immunoSEQ multiplex PCR, and TCRdb's table has in-frame clones only and misses some. Among about 2.4 million clones listed, more than 85% were seen once. Sequenced material: naive CD4+ T cells from PBMCs. Noted subset: CD45RA+ positively selected. These receptors were obtained from a man between 18 and 35 years old in good health. Some clones in this sample may be carry-over from other donors' samples.

The chain has TRBV5-5 and TRBJ2-7; 11 nucleotides align to TRBD2. J lost 3 bases, V lost 3 bases, and 8 bases had no gene match. Germline loops: CDR1 SGHKS, CDR2 YYEKEE (reference sequence). The length of the CDR3 is 16 residues. The CDR3 sequence: CASSYGTSGTLYEQYF. CDR3 sequence (DNA): TGTGCCAGCAGCTACGGGACTAGCGGTACCCTCTACGAGCAGTACTTC.

Details on this clone: The same CDR3 can be traced to other DNA sequences in this sample. The V call is TRBV28, the J call TRBJ1-2; no reliable D call. Germline V lookup: CDR1 MDHEN, CDR2 SYDVKM. Trimming stripped 3 bases from V and 4 bases from J, with 6 bases between. The CDR3 is made up of 12 amino acids. The CDR3 sequence is CASSFRTYGYTF. DNA for the CDR3: TGTGCCAGCAGTTTCCGGACCTATGGCTACACCTTC.

This chain joins TRBV5-1 and TRBJ2-7, with D perhaps matching TRBD2 (5 bases). With 0 bases removed from V and 6 bases from J, the gap between germline ends came to 10 bases. CDR3 length: 13 residues. Germline V gene lookup returns CDR1 SGHRS and CDR2 YFSETQ. CDR3 region: CASSLGPAGEQYF. The CDR3 DNA reads TGCGCCAGCAGCTTGGGCCCCGCGGGCGAGCAGTACTTC.

This chain links TRBV5-6 with TRBJ1-2; D unresolved. Germline V gene data show CDR1 as SGHDT and CDR2 as YYEEEE. Trimming stripped 3 bases from V and 8 bases from J, with 17 bases between. The CDR3 loop spans 14 amino acids. The CDR3 DNA sequence: TGTGCCAGCAGCTACCAGACGGGGTGGGGAGGCTACACCTTC. It translates to CASSYQTGWGGYTF.

Details on this clone: An end of the junction differs from the germline gene, which may be a read error. Other DNA sequences of this sample code for an identical CDR3. V usage is TRBV4-3 and J usage is TRBJ2-5, with D perhaps given as TRBD1 or TRBD2 (5 bases each). Germline V gives CDR1 LGHNA, CDR2 YSLEER. This CDR3 comprises 14 residues. The chain's CDR3 is CASSQEDSGAAQYF. The CDR3 coding sequence is TGCGCCAGCAGCCAAGAGGACTCCGGGGCGGCCCAATACTTC.

The V and J genes are TRBV28 and TRBJ2-4, with 9 bases lining up with TRBD2. Germline CDR1 reads MDHEN; CDR2 reads SYDVKM. V lost 6 bases, J lost 2 bases, and 17 bases stayed unmatched. The CDR3 extends over 19 amino acids. In nucleotides, the CDR3 is TGTGCCAGCAGCTTTCATGTTAAGGCGGGAGGGGGGACCAAAAACATTCAGTACTTC. Encoded protein: CASSFHVKAGGGTKNIQYF.

The J gene is TRBJ2-1, the V gene TRBV10-3; the match to TRBD2 covers 8 bases. Germline V gene data show CDR1 as ENHRY and CDR2 as SYGVKD. The CDR3 sequence is 15 residues long. The V segment lost 3 bases and the J segment 0 bases; nucleotides outside the gene matches: 1. Written as DNA, the CDR3 is TGTGCCATCAGTGACCTAGCGGGCTCCTACAATGAGCAGTTCTTC. Its translation is CAISDLAGSYNEQFF.

With regard to this clone: Other DNA sequences in this specimen translate into the identical CDR3. The chain employs TRBV18 and TRBJ1-1; 11 bases line up with TRBD1. This CDR3 comprises 15 residues. CDR1 KGHSH and CDR2 LQKENI come from the germline V gene. The J segment lost 5 bases and the V segment lost 3 bases, leaving 5 bases of the junction unmatched. The CDR3, as DNA: TGTGCCAGCTCACCGGCGGGGACAGGGGGGACTGAAGCTTTCTTT. Translating gives CASSPAGTGGTEAFF.

This sequence joins TRBV28 and TRBJ2-7; D remains ambiguous. The CDR3 loop spans 15 amino acids. Trimming took 4 bases from V and 4 from J, leaving 17 bases between them. CDR1 is MDHEN, CDR2 SYDVKM, per germline. The CDR3, as DNA: TGTGCCAGCAGTTCTTTCAACGACCAGTTGTACGAGCAGTACTTC. This gives the protein CASSSFNDQLYEQYF.

The CDR3 loop is CASSRSVGSYEQYF. The CDR3 DNA is TGTGCCAGCAGTCGGTCCGTCGGTTCCTACGAGCAGTACTTC. The rearrangement joins TRBV28 to TRBJ2-7, with D unresolved. V was clipped by 5 bases and J by 1 base, with 12 bases between them. The CDR3 spans 14 residues. The germline V gene encodes CDR1 MDHEN and CDR2 SYDVKM. The full variable domain, with the rest looked up from reference TRBV28 and TRBJ2-7, is DVKVTQSSRYLVKRTGEKVFLECVQDMDHENMFWYRQDPGLGLRLIYFSYDVKMKEKGDIPEGYSVSREKKERFSLILESASTNQTSMYLCASSRSVGSYEQYFGPGTRLTVT.

Comments on this clone: The same CDR3 also results from other DNA sequences found in this sample. The V and J genes are TRBV15 and TRBJ1-1; D is ambiguous. The germline gives CDR1 LNHNV, CDR2 YYDKDF (reference sequence). The CDR3 has 14 residues. V lost 3 bases and J lost 2, with 10 bases in between. CDR3 nucleotides: TGTGCCACCAGCAGCCTGACGGTTAACACTGAAGCTTTCTTT. It translates to CATSSLTVNTEAFF.

The chain combines TRBV9 with TRBJ1-2; D remains unclear. This CDR3 spans 15 amino acids. V lost 3 bases to trimming and J lost 0 bases, with 12 bases between them. Germline V gene lookup returns CDR1 SGDLS and CDR2 YYNGEE. Written as DNA, the CDR3 is TGTGCCAGCAGCGCCCGGCACAGTCCTAACTATGGCTACACCTTC. Its translation is CASSARHSPNYGYTF. The variable domain in full, with the rest retrieved from reference TRBV9 and TRBJ1-2, is DSGVTQTPKHLITATGQRVTLRCSPRSGDLSVYWYQQSLDQGLQFLIQYYNGEERAKGNILERFSAQQFPDLHSELNLSSLELGDSALYFCASSARHSPNYGYTFGSGTRLTVV.

The chain employs TRBV10-2 and TRBJ2-7; D is possibly TRBD2 (6 bases). CDR3 size: 15 residues. Trimming stripped 4 bases from V and 7 bases from J, with 20 bases between. CDR1 and CDR2 (germline): WSHSY, SAAADI. CDR3 DNA sequence: TGCGCCAGCAGTGGGGAACTAGCCACATTGGGAGAGCAGTACTTC. Protein: CASSGELATLGEQYF.

This clone was seen only once. Other nucleotide sequences in the sample specify the same CDR3. The chain carries TRBV6-5 and TRBJ2-7; 9 positions match TRBD2. Germline lookup yields CDR1 MNHEY and CDR2 SVGAGI. V shed 4 bases and J 0 bases; nucleotides not matched to a gene: 1. The CDR3 loop spans 14 amino acids. In DNA, the CDR3 is TGTGCCAGCAGTTTTAGCGGGAGCTCCTACGAGCAGTACTTC. It specifies CASSFSGSSYEQYF.

V and J are TRBV16 and TRBJ1-5; D may be TRBD1 (6 bases). V gave up 0 bases and J gave up 9 bases, with 12 bases separating them. Germline-derived CDR1 and CDR2 are KGHSY and FQNENV. The CDR3 is 14 residues long. The CDR3 spells CASSQSGTSRPQHF. In DNA form, the CDR3 reads TGTGCCAGCAGCCAATCGGGGACAAGTCGGCCCCAGCATTTT.

The chain is built from TRBV5-1 and TRBJ2-1; D perhaps matches TRBD2 (5 bases). This CDR3 is 17 amino acids long. Trimming stripped 0 bases from V and 0 bases from J, with 13 bases between. The germline gives CDR1 SGHRS, CDR2 YFSETQ. The CDR3, as DNA: TGCGCCAGCAGCTTGGAGGCTAGCCGGAGCTCCTACAATGAGCAGTTCTTC. Its protein product is CASSLEASRSSYNEQFF. The full variable domain, in which reference TRBV5-1 and TRBJ2-1 provide the parts outside the CDR3, is KAGVTQTPRYLIKTRGQQVTLSCSPISGHRSVSWYQQTPGQGLQFLFEYFSETQRNKGNFPGRFSGRQFSNSRSEMNVSTLELGDSALYLCASSLEASRSSYNEQFFGPGTRLTVL.

The chain combines TRBV27 with TRBJ1-3; D unclear. Trimming took off 4 bases at V and 0 bases at J, with 7 bases between the two ends. CDR3 length: 14 residues. Germline assignment: CDR1 MNHEY and CDR2 SMNVEV (reference sequence). The CDR3: CASSSRNSGNTIYF. In nucleotides, the CDR3 is TGTGCCAGCAGTTCCCGTAACTCTGGAAACACCATATATTTT.

This clone was recorded only once. The chain employs TRBV4-3 and TRBJ1-2, with D perhaps matching TRBD1 (5 bases). CDR1 LGHNA and CDR2 YSLEER come from the germline V gene. This CDR3 is built from 20 residues. V was cut by 0 bases and J by 2 bases, with 25 bases left in between. CDR3 sequence (DNA): TGCGCCAGCAGCCAAGATACTACGGGGGGGACTCACTATCTCAACTATGGCTACACCTTC. Its translation: CASSQDTTGGTHYLNYGYTF.

The chain uses TRBV5-1 and TRBJ1-2; the D is unclear. CDR1 SGHRS and CDR2 YFSETQ come from the germline V gene. The CDR3 is 14 residues long. Trimming stripped 0 bases from V and 7 bases from J, with 13 bases between. The CDR3 DNA reads TGCGCCAGCAGCTTGGAGTCTGGGGTTCTTGGCTACACCTTC. This sequence encodes CASSLESGVLGYTF.

This clone was seen once. CDR3 residues: CASMILGANTGELFF. CDR3 sequence (DNA): TGTGCCAGCATGATCTTGGGCGCGAACACCGGGGAGCTGTTTTTT. V is TRBV28 and J is TRBJ2-2; D is undetermined. V lost 7 bases and J 0 bases, leaving 12 bases between the germline ends. Germline V CDR1 and CDR2: MDHEN, SYDVKM. The length of the CDR3 is 15 residues.

The chain combines TRBV2 with TRBJ2-2, with a possible D match to TRBD1 (6 bases). Trimming removed 6 bases at V and 1 base at J, with 9 bases between. The CDR3 extends over 14 amino acids. In germline, CDR1 is SNHLY, CDR2 FYNNEI. CDR3 bases: TGTGCCAGCAGGCCCAGGGGGAACACCGGGGAGCTGTTTTTT. Translating it yields CASRPRGNTGELFF.

The chain links TRBV5-5 to TRBJ1-2, with 7 nucleotides matching TRBD1. The V segment lost 0 bases and the J segment 4 bases; nucleotides outside the gene matches: 12. The CDR3 loop spans 17 amino acids. The germline V gene encodes CDR1 SGHKS and CDR2 YYEKEE (reference sequence). The DNA of the CDR3 is TGTGCCAGCAGCTTGGACAGGGGCGGATCGTCGAGCTATGGCTACACCTTC. As protein: CASSLDRGGSSSYGYTF.

About this clone: This specimen includes other DNA sequences encoding the same CDR3. The rearrangement links TRBV2 to TRBJ2-3, with D hard to call. V was cut by 6 bases and J by 6 bases, with 7 bases left in between. Germline CDR1 and CDR2: SNHLY and FYNNEI. The CDR3 runs to 11 residues. For the CDR3, the DNA is TGTGCCAGCAGCTTTGGGGATACGCAGTATTTT. Residues: CASSFGDTQYF.

This sequence joins TRBV6-1 and TRBJ1-2, with 7 bases lining up with TRBD1. J lost 5 bases, V lost 6 bases, and 6 bases had no gene match. This CDR3 has 13 amino acids. CDR1 MNHNS and CDR2 SASEGT come from the germline V gene. CDR3 region: CASSDQGGYGYTF. Written as DNA, the CDR3 is TGTGCCAGCAGCGACCAGGGGGGGTATGGCTACACCTTC.

This clone was detected a few times. The CDR3 region is CASSEGGDSLFF. For the CDR3, the DNA is TGTGCCAGCAGTGAAGGGGGGGACAGCCTGTTTTTT. V is TRBV2 and J is TRBJ1-4; 7 bases match TRBD1. The CDR3 contains 12 residues. Germline CDR1 is SNHLY and CDR2 is FYNNEI. Losses at the gene ends were 1 base for V and 14 bases for J; bases not matched to a gene: 4.

V gene TRBV19 combines with J gene TRBJ1-2; 7 positions agree with TRBD1. Germline CDR1 is LNHDA and CDR2 is SQIVND (reference sequence). The J segment lost 4 bases and the V segment lost 5 bases, leaving 4 bases of the junction unmatched. The CDR3 sequence is 13 residues long. CDR3 region: CASSPTGIYGYTF. DNA for the CDR3: TGTGCCAGTAGTCCGACAGGGATCTATGGCTACACCTTC.

The chain couples TRBV28 to TRBJ1-5; D unclear. The V gene lost 1 base and the J gene lost 3 bases, with 10 bases spanning the gap. The CDR3 has 15 residues. Per germline, CDR1 MDHEN and CDR2 SYDVKM. The DNA for the CDR3 is TGTGCCAGCAGTTTATTAATCCGTGCCAATCAGCCCCAGCATTTT. Its translation is CASSLLIRANQPQHF.

CDR3 coding DNA: TGTGCCAGCAGTTCTGTGGACAGTCAAGAGACCCAGTACTTC. This sequence encodes CASSSVDSQETQYF. The V gene is TRBV6-6, the J gene TRBJ2-5; a weak D match, TRBD1 (6 bases). The V end lost 4 bases, the J end lost 2 bases, and 11 bases lay between the germline ends. Germline-derived CDR1 and CDR2 are MNHNY and SVGAGI (reference sequence). The CDR3 has 14 residues.

This chain uses TRBV6-1 with TRBJ2-1; TRBD1 agrees at 7 bases. There are 14 residues in the CDR3. V lost 3 bases and J lost 7; bases outside the gene matches: 6. The V gene's germline CDR1 is MNHNS and CDR2 SASEGT. The CDR3 nucleotides read TGTGCCAGCAGTGAGAGGGGGCTAGGGAATGAGCAGTTCTTC. Translated, it gives CASSERGLGNEQFF.

The CDR3 nucleotides are TGTGCCAGCAGCTTACAGGGTCCTCAGTACACTGAAGCTTTCTTT. This encodes CASSLQGPQYTEAFF. The chain employs TRBV11-2 and TRBJ1-1; tentatively, D is TRBD1 (5 bases). Trimming left V 2 bases short and J 3 bases short, with 13 bases between. Germline CDR1 and CDR2: SGHAT and FQNNGV. CDR3 length: 15 residues.

This chain uses TRBV5-1 with TRBJ1-2; D is ambiguous. V shed 4 bases and J shed 2 bases, with 21 bases lying between them. The CDR3 consists of 17 residues. Per the germline V gene, CDR1 is SGHRS and CDR2 is YFSETQ. CDR3 DNA sequence: TGCGCCAGCAGCCCAGCGGCCGGGGTCATAACAAACTATGGCTACACCTTC. Translation: CASSPAAGVITNYGYTF.

The chain joins TRBV15 to TRBJ2-5; 13 positions match TRBD2. J was trimmed by 4 bases and V by 1 base; bases with no gene match: 9. The length of the CDR3 is 18 residues. Germline CDR1 reads LNHNV; CDR2 reads YYDKDF (reference sequence). The CDR3 here is CATSRAPGLAGEGETQYF. The DNA of the CDR3 is TGTGCCACCAGCAGAGCACCCGGACTAGCGGGAGAGGGAGAGACCCAGTACTTC.